The source of this T cell receptor beta chain is a study of T cells in Graves' hyperthyroidism and ophthalmopathy. This clonotype was found many times. RNA transcripts gave rise to amplified TCR beta CDR3 regions. Using the HTBI primer set, a first-round RT-PCR was run on the TCR CDR3. Each CDR3 protein is one row after TCRdb ran MiXCR on the multiplex PCR reads. The sample shows approximately 600,000 distinct CDR3 sequences, around 20% of them seen only once. Germline V gives CDR1 SNHLY, CDR2 FYNNEI. J lost 5 bases, V lost 8 bases, and 5 bases had no gene match. The CDR3 covers 13 residues. The cohort's ophthalmopathy patients, a group with duration under 3 months, had a Clinical Activity Score of at least 3 and a NOSPECS grade of at least 4.

The receptor was isolated from a man aged 30 to 45 with Graves' ophthalmopathy. The chain has TRBV2 and TRBJ2-1, with TRBD2 identical over 8 bases. The sample comprised blood. Here the CDR3 DNA reads TGTGCCAGCTCGGTGGGACTAGACAATGAGCAGTTCTTC. It specifies CASSVGLDNEQFF.